This TCR beta chain was observed in a study of blood T cell repertoires in COVID-19. Across the study: Collection of acute and convalescent COVID-19 samples took place in the United States, Italy and Spain. PBMCs, B-cell-depleted T cells, or T cells were the source of the cDNA or gDNA that made up the material.

In Seattle, patients joined the study during active infection and were tracked longitudinally. As originally analysed: Amplified reference gene primers provided the basis for estimating nucleated cell counts. Profiling relied on immunoSEQ multiplex PCR, and the TCRdb table lists in-frame clones only, not all of them. V, J and clone size reflect that table, while D and trimming were determined from the DNA. The sample lists some 220,000 clones, 65% to 90% occurring once. CDR1 is ENHRY, CDR2 SYGVKD, per germline. V lost 1 base to trimming and J lost 4 bases; unmatched junction nucleotides: 5. This CDR3 region has 17 residues.

V is TRBV10-3 and J is TRBJ2-1; 12 nucleotides align to TRBD2. Sequencing was carried out using peripheral blood. The sequence derives from a woman aged 70-85 years with COVID-19, enrolled during active disease. Written as DNA, the CDR3 is TGTGCCATCAGTGAGTATGGGACTAGCGGGTTGTACAATGAGCAGTTCTTC. Translation: CAISEYGTSGLYNEQFF.